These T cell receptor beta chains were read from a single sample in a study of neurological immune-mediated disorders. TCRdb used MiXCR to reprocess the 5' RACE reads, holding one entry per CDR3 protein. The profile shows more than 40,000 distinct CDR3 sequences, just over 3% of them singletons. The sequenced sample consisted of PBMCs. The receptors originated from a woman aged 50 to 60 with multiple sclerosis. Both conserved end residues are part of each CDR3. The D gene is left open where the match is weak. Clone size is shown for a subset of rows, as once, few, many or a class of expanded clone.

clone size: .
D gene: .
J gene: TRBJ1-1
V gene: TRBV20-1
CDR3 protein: CSARVWGGASNTEAFF
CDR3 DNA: TGCAGTGCTAGAGTTTGGGGGGGCGCGTCGAACACTGAAGCTTTCTTT

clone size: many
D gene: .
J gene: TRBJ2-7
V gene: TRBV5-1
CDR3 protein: CASSTPGAYEQYF
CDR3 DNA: TGCGCCAGCAGCACCCCGGGGGCCTACGAGCAGTACTTC

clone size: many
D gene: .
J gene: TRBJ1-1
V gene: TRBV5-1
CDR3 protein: CASSSTANTEAFF
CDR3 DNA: TGCGCCAGCAGCTCGACCGCGAACACTGAAGCTTTCTTT

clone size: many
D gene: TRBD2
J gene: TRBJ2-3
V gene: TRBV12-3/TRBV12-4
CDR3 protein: CASNPGLAFPTDTQYF
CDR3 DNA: TGTGCCAGCAACCCGGGACTAGCGTTCCCCACAGATACGCAGTATTTT

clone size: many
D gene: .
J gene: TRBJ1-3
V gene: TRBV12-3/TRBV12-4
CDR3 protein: CASRKDRYSGNTIYF
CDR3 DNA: TGTGCCAGCAGAAAGGACCGTTACTCTGGAAACACCATATATTTT

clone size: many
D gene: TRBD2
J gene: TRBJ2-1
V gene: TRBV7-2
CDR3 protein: CASSSLGLAGPFF
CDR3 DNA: TGTGCCAGCAGCTCCCTGGGACTAGCGGGACCGTTCTTC

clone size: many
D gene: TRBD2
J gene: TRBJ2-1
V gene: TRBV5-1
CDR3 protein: CASSLVGGYPYNEQFF
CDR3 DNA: TGCGCCAGCAGCTTGGTGGGGGGGTACCCCTACAATGAGCAGTTCTTC

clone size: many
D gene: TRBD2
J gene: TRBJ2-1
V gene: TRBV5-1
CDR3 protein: CASSLDPGGAYNEQFF
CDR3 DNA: TGCGCCAGCAGCTTGGACCCGGGGGGGGCTTACAATGAGCAGTTCTTC

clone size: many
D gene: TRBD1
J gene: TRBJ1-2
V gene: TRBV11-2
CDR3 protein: CASSSGTGGPSGYGYTF
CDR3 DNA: TGTGCCAGCAGCTCCGGGACAGGGGGCCCCTCGGGCTATGGCTACACCTTC

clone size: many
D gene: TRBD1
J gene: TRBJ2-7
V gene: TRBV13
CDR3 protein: CASSLEGQGTGEQYF
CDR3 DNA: TGTGCCAGCAGCTTAGAAGGACAGGGGACGGGCGAGCAGTACTTC

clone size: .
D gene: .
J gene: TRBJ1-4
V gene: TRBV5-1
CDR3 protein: CASSLGVGGEKLFF
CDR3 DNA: TGCGCCAGCAGCTTGGGTGTCGGCGGTGAAAAACTGTTTTTT

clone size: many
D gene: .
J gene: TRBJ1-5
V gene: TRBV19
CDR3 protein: CASSIGQSGQPQHF
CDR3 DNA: TGTGCCAGTAGTATCGGACAGTCCGGACAGCCCCAGCATTTT

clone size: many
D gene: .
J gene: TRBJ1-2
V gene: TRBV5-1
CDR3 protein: CASRGAYGYTF
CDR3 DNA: TGCGCCAGTCGCGGGGCCTATGGCTACACCTTC

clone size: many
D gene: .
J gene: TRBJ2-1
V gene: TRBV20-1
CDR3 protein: CSAIHWRSYNEQFF
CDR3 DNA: TGCAGTGCTATCCACTGGAGGAGCTACAATGAGCAGTTCTTC

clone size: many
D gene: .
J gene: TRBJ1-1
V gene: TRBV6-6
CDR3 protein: CASSYTEGPNTEAFF
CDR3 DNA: TGTGCCAGCAGTTATACGGAGGGACCGAACACTGAAGCTTTCTTT

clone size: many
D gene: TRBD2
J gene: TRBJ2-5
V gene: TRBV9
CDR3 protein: CASSGVPGLVRTQYF
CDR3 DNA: TGTGCCAGCAGCGGAGTCCCCGGACTAGTGAGGACCCAGTACTTC

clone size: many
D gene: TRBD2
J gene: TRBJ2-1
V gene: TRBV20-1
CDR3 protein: CSAAPGGLAGGPGYNEQFF
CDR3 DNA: TGCAGTGCCGCCCCCGGGGGACTAGCGGGGGGGCCAGGATACAATGAGCAGTTCTTC

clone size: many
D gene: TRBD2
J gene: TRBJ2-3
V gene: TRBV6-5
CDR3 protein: CASSPRPGGVGTQYF
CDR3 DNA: TGTGCCAGCAGTCCCCGCCCGGGGGGAGTCGGAACGCAGTATTTT

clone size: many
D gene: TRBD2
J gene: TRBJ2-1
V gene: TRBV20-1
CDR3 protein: CSARDGRASGHEQFF
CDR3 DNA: TGCAGTGCTAGAGATGGTAGGGCTAGCGGGCATGAGCAGTTCTTC

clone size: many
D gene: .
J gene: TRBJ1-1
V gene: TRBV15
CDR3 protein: CATSRDVRATEAFF
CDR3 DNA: TGTGCCACCAGCAGAGATGTCCGGGCCACTGAAGCTTTCTTT

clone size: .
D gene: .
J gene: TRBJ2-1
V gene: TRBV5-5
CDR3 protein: CASILTGGLSSYNEQFF
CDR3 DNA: TGTGCCAGCATCTTAACAGGCGGCTTGAGCTCCTACAATGAGCAGTTCTTC

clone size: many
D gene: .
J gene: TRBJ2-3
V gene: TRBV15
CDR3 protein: CATSRDLGGRTDTQYF
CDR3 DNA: TGTGCCACCAGCAGAGATCTGGGCGGACGCACAGATACGCAGTATTTT

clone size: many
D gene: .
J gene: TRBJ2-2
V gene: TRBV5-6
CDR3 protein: CASSYFLTRVDTGELFF
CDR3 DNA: TGTGCCAGCAGCTACTTCCTCACTCGCGTGGACACCGGGGAGCTGTTTTTT

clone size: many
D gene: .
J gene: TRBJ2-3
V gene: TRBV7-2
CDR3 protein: CASSSPSVGGRNTQYF
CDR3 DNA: TGTGCCAGCAGCTCACCATCTGTAGGGGGGCGGAATACGCAGTATTTT

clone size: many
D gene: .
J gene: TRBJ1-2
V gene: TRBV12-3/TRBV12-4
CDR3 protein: CASSFGGMEGYTF
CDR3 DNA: TGTGCCAGCAGTTTCGGCGGAATGGAAGGCTACACCTTC

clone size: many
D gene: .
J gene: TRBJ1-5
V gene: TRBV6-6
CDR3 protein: CASSYVTNQPQHF
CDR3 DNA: TGTGCCAGCAGTTACGTAACCAATCAGCCCCAGCATTTT

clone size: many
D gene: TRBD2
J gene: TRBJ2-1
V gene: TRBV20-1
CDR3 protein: CSAGEGLNNEQFF
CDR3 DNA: TGCAGTGCGGGGGAGGGCCTCAACAATGAGCAGTTCTTC

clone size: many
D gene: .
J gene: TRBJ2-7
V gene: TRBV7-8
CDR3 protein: CASSLDAARGYEQYF
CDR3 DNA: TGTGCCAGCAGCTTAGATGCGGCCAGGGGCTACGAGCAGTACTTC

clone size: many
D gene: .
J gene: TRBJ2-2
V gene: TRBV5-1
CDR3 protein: CASSALNTGELFF
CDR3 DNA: TGCGCCAGCAGCGCGCTGAACACCGGGGAGCTGTTTTTT

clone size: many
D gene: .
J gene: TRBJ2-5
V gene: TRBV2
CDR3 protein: CASSDLQETQYF
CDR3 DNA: TGTGCCAGCAGTGATCTACAAGAGACCCAGTACTTC

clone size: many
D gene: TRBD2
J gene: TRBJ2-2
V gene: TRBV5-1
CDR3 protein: CASSPGLAGVYTGELFF
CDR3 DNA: TGCGCCAGCAGCCCGGGACTAGCGGGAGTATACACCGGGGAGCTGTTTTTT

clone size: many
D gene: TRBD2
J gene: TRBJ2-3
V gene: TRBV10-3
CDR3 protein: CAISEWKLAGITDTQYF
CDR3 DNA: TGTGCCATCAGTGAGTGGAAGCTAGCGGGAATCACAGATACGCAGTATTTT